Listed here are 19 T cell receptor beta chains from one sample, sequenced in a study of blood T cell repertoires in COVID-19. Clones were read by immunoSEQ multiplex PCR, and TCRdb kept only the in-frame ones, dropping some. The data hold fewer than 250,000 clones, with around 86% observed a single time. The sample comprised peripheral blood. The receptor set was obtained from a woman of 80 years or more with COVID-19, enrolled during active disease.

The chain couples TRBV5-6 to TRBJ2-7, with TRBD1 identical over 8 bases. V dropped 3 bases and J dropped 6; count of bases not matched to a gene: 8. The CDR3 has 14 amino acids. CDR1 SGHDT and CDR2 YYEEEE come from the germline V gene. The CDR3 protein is CASSSDRGVGEQYV. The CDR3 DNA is TGTGCCAGCAGCTCTGACAGGGGAGTGGGCGAGCAGTACGTC.

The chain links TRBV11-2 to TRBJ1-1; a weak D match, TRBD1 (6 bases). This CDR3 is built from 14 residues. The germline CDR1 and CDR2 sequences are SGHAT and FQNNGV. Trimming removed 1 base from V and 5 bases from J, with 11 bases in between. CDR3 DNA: TGTGCCAGCAGCTTAGGGGGGCGGGGGACTGAAGCTTTCTTT. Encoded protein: CASSLGGRGTEAFF.

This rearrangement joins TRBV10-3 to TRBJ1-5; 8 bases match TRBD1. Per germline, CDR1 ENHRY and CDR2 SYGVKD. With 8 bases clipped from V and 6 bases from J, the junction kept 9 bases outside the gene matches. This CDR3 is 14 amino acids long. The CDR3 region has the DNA TGTGCCATCGCATCGGACAGGGAAGTTCAGCCCCAGCATTTT. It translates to CAIASDREVQPQHF.

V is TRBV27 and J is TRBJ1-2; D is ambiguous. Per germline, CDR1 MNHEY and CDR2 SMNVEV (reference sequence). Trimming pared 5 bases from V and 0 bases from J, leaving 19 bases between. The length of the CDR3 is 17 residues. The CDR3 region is CASSLVPLSPTNYGYTF. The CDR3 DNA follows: TGTGCCAGCAGTCTCGTGCCTCTTAGTCCGACTAACTATGGCTACACCTTC.

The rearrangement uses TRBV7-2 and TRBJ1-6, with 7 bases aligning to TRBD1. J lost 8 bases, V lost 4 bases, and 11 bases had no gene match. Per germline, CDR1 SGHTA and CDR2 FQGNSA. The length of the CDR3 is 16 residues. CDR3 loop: CASSSNRGPGYSPLHF. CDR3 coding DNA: TGTGCCAGCAGCTCAAACAGGGGTCCCGGGTATTCACCCCTCCACTTT.

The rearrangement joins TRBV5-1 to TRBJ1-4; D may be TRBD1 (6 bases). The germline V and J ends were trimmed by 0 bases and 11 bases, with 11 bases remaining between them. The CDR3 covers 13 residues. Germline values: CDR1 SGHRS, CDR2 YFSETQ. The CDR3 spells CASSLGQGLKLFF. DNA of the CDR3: TGCGCCAGCAGCTTGGGGCAGGGGTTGAAACTGTTTTTT. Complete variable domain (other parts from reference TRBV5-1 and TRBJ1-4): KAGVTQTPRYLIKTRGQQVTLSCSPISGHRSVSWYQQTPGQGLQFLFEYFSETQRNKGNFPGRFSGRQFSNSRSEMNVSTLELGDSALYLCASSLGQGLKLFFGSGTQLSVL.

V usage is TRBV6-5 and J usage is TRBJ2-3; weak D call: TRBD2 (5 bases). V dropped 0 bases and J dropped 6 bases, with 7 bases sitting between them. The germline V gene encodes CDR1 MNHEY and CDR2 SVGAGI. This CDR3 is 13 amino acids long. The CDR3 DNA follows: TGTGCCAGCAGTTACTCCCGGAGGGATACGCAGTATTTT. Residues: CASSYSRRDTQYF.

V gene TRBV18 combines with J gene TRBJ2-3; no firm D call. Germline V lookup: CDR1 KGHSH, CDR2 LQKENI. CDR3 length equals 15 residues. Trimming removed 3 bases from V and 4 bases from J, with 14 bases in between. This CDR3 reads CASSPPPQAPDTQYF. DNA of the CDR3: TGTGCCAGCTCACCCCCCCCGCAGGCTCCAGATACGCAGTATTTT.

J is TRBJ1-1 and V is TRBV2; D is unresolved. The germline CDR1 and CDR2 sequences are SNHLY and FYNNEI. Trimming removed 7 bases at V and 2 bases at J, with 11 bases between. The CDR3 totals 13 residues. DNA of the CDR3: TGTGCCAGCAATCCACCTATCAACACTGAAGCTTTCTTT. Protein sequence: CASNPPINTEAFF.

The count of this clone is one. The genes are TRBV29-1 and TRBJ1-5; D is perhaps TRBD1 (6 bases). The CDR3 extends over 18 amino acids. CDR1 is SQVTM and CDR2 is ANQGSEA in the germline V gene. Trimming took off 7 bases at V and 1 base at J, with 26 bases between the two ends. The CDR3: CSEKQGNGRQSSNQPQHF. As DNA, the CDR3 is TGCAGCGAGAAACAGGGCAACGGGCGACAATCAAGCAATCAGCCCCAGCATTTT.

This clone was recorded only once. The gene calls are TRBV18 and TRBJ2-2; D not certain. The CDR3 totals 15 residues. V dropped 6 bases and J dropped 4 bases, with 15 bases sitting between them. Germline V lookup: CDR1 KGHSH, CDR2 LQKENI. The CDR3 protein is CASSPSSIATGELFF. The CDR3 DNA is TGTGCCAGCTCCCCGTCGAGCATCGCCACCGGGGAGCTGTTTTTT.

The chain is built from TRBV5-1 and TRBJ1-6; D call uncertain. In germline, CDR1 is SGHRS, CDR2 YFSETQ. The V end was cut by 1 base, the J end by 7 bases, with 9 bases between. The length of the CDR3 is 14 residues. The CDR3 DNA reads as TGCGCCAGCAGCTTGACAGACGGAAATTCACCCCTCCACTTT. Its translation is CASSLTDGNSPLHF. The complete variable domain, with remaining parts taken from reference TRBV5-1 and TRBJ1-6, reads KAGVTQTPRYLIKTRGQQVTLSCSPISGHRSVSWYQQTPGQGLQFLFEYFSETQRNKGNFPGRFSGRQFSNSRSEMNVSTLELGDSALYLCASSLTDGNSPLHFGNGTRLTVT.

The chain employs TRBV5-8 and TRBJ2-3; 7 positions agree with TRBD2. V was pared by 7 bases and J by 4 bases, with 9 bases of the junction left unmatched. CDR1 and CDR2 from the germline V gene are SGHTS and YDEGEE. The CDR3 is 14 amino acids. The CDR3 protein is CASALAPRADTQYF. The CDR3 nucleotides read TGTGCCAGCGCACTAGCGCCAAGAGCAGATACGCAGTATTTT.

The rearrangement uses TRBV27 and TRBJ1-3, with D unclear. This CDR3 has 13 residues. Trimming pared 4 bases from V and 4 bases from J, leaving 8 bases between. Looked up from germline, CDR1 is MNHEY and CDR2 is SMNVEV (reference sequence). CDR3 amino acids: CASSSTTGNTIYF. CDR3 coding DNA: TGTGCCAGCAGTTCGACAACAGGAAACACCATATATTTT.

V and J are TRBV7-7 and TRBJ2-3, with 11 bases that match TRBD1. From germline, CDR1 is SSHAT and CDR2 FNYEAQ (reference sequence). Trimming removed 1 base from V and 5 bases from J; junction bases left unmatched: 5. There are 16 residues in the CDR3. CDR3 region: CASSLEGQGGLDTQYF. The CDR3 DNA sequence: TGTGCCAGCAGCTTAGAGGGACAGGGGGGATTAGATACGCAGTATTTT.

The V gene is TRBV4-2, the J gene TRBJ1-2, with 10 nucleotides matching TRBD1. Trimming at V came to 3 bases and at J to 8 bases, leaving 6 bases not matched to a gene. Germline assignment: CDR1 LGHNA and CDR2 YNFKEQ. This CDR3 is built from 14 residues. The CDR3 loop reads CASSQLGQGYGYTF. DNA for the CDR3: TGTGCCAGCAGCCAGCTGGGACAGGGGTACGGCTACACCTTC.

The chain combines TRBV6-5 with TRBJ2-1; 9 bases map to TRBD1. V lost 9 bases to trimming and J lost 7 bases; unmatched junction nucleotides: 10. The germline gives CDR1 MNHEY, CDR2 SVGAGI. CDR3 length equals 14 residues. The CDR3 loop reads CASRDRASQNEQFF. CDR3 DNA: TGTGCCAGTCGGGACAGGGCAAGCCAAAATGAGCAGTTCTTC.

This CDR3 reads CASSLLGVVGGYTF. CDR3 DNA: TGCGCCAGCAGCTTGCTAGGCGTCGTTGGTGGCTACACCTTC. V and J are TRBV5-1 and TRBJ1-2, with D unresolved. Trimming cost V 1 base and J 7 bases, with 14 bases left between them. This CDR3 comprises 14 residues. The germline V gene encodes CDR1 SGHRS and CDR2 YFSETQ.

The chain's CDR3 is CASSSLDRGQSDTQYF. The DNA of the CDR3 is TGTGCCAGCAGCTCCCTGGACAGGGGGCAATCAGATACGCAGTATTTT. The J gene is TRBJ2-3, the V gene TRBV5-6; 11 bases match TRBD1. CDR1 is SGHDT, CDR2 YYEEEE, per germline. J gave up 4 bases and V 3 bases, and 7 bases lay outside the gene matches. The CDR3 length is 16 residues. Looking up the rest from reference TRBV5-6 and TRBJ2-3 gives the full variable domain: DAGVTQSPTHLIKTRGQQVTLRCSPKSGHDTVSWYQQALGQGPQFIFQYYEEEERQRGNFPDRFSGHQFPNYSSELNVNALLLGDSALYLCASSSLDRGQSDTQYFGPGTRLTVL.